A selection of T cell receptor beta chains follows, all from one sample in a study of Ad26.COV2.S vaccination and SARS-CoV-2 variants. Method: immunoSEQ multiplex PCR; TCRdb's copy keeps in-frame clones and lacks some. The sample consists of about 350,000 clones, roughly 90% of them appearing once. The sequencing here drew on peripheral blood, taken in a trial of Ad26.COV2.S vaccine versus placebo. The receptors stem from a person aged 18-60 years who received the Ad26.COV2.S COVID-19 vaccine or a placebo. Both conserved end residues are part of each CDR3. Fields, in order: J gene, V gene, clone size, D gene, CDR3 protein, CDR3 DNA. A D gene is named only where the DNA matches it firmly. The listing skips clone size in some rows; elsewhere it reads once, few, many or a size class.

>TRBJ2-7|TRBV15|-|-
CATSRAGYEQYF
TGTGCCACCAGCAGAGCTGGCTACGAGCAGTACTTC
>TRBJ1-6|TRBV19|-|TRBD1
CASRIRTGDNSPLHF
TGTGCCAGTAGAATAAGGACAGGGGATAATTCACCCCTCCACTTT
>TRBJ1-4|TRBV6-5|-|-
CASSSDSQANEKLFF
TGTGCCAGCAGTTCGGACAGTCAGGCTAATGAAAAACTGTTTTTT
>TRBJ1-6|TRBV24-1|-|TRBD1
CATNNGTANSPLHF
TGTGCCACCAATAACGGGACAGCTAATTCACCCCTCCACTTT
>TRBJ2-5|TRBV6-6|-|-
CASSASREETQYF
TGTGCCAGCAGTGCCTCCAGAGAAGAGACCCAGTACTTC
>TRBJ2-1|TRBV19|-|-
CASSIADGANNEQFF
TGTGCCAGTAGTATAGCGGACGGGGCTAACAATGAGCAGTTCTTC
>TRBJ2-2|TRBV5-1|-|TRBD1
CASSFGTGINTGELFF
TGCGCCAGCAGCTTTGGGACAGGGATTAACACCGGGGAGCTGTTTTTT
>TRBJ1-5|TRBV10-1|-|-
CASSDWGTESNQPQHF
TGCGCCAGCAGTGATTGGGGGACGGAGAGCAATCAGCCCCAGCATTTT
>TRBJ2-1|TRBV7-2|-|TRBD1
CASSLPWTGYNEQFF
TGTGCCAGCAGCTTACCCTGGACAGGGTACAATGAGCAGTTCTTC
>TRBJ1-1|TRBV7-2|few|-
CASSLGYMEGMNTEAFF
TGTGCCAGCAGCTTAGGTTATATGGAGGGAATGAACACTGAAGCTTTCTTT
>TRBJ1-2|TRBV5-1|-|TRBD1
CASSSLQGADGYTF
TGCGCCAGCAGCTCCCTACAGGGGGCTGATGGCTACACCTTC
>TRBJ1-5|TRBV12-5|-|-
CASGRTSEGQPQHF
TGTGCTAGTGGTCGGACGTCTGAGGGCCAGCCCCAGCATTTT
>TRBJ2-3|TRBV5-6|few|-
CASSPLAGSSTFSTDTQYF
TGTGCCAGCAGCCCCCTGGCAGGTTCTTCTACCTTTAGCACAGATACGCAGTATTTT
>TRBJ1-6|TRBV28|-|-
CASTDTQLSGRSPLHF
TGTGCCAGCACCGATACTCAACTCTCAGGGAGGTCACCCCTCCACTTT
>TRBJ2-7|TRBV27|-|-
CASSLRGRTYEQYF
TGTGCCAGCAGCCTTAGGGGACGGACCTACGAGCAGTACTTC
>TRBJ1-5|TRBV9|-|TRBD1
CASSAFPRDRGSKGSDQPQHF
TGTGCCAGCAGCGCCTTTCCCCGGGACAGGGGATCGAAGGGCTCGGATCAGCCCCAGCATTTT
>TRBJ2-7|TRBV4-1|-|-
CASSQDNGRTEQYF
TGCGCCAGCAGCCAAGATAATGGGCGGACCGAGCAGTACTTC
>TRBJ2-1|TRBV19|few|TRBD2
CASSGALSGSYGVDEQFF
TGTGCCAGTAGTGGGGCACTAAGCGGGAGCTATGGTGTCGATGAGCAGTTCTTC
>TRBJ2-1|TRBV4-1|-|TRBD2
CASSQVIPGLATYNEQFF
TGCGCCAGCAGCCAAGTTATTCCGGGACTAGCGACCTACAATGAGCAGTTCTTC
>TRBJ2-1|TRBV30|-|TRBD2
CAWSAGREDNEQFF
TGTGCCTGGAGTGCTGGACGGGAGGACAATGAGCAGTTCTTC
>TRBJ2-2|TRBV6-4|many|TRBD2
CASSEGTSDTGELFF
TGTGCCAGCAGTGAGGGGACTAGCGACACCGGGGAGCTGTTTTTT
>TRBJ1-2|TRBV7-9|-|-
CASSPSPGAPGGRYGYTF
TGTGCCAGCAGCCCCTCCCCCGGTGCTCCCGGCGGACGGTATGGCTACACCTTC
>TRBJ2-1|TRBV30|-|TRBD2
CAWSVGAGGSDEQFF
TGTGCCTGGAGTGTAGGGGCGGGAGGTTCCGATGAGCAGTTCTTC
>TRBJ2-7|TRBV4-3|-|TRBD1
CASSRNRGREQYF
TGCGCCAGCAGCCGAAACAGGGGACGCGAGCAGTACTTC
>TRBJ2-3|TRBV2|-|-
CASSERGNTDTQYF
TGTGCCAGCAGTGAACGCGGAAACACAGATACGCAGTATTTT
>TRBJ2-7|TRBV27|-|-
CASGLRGDNYEQYF
TGTGCCAGCGGGCTGCGAGGGGACAACTACGAGCAGTACTTC